These 8 T cell receptor beta chains were all obtained from the same sample, sequenced in a study of cytomegalovirus exposure and HLA in healthy donors. The PCR ran on 60 Vbeta and 13 Jbeta primers. Clones were sequenced by immunoSEQ multiplex PCR, and TCRdb holds only the in-frame ones, with some missing. The sample records 140,000 to 150,000 clones, 75% to 90% being singletons. The sequenced material came from PBMCs. Every receptor here comes from a woman aged 25 to 45 in good health and CMV-seronegative.

The chain carries TRBV7-9 and TRBJ1-1; TRBD1 might be the D (5 bases). Trimming stripped 3 bases from V and 11 bases from J, with 19 bases between. CDR3 length: 14 amino acids. CDR1 and CDR2 (germline): SEHNR, FQNEAQ (reference sequence). CDR3 sequence (DNA): TGTGCCAGCAGCTTCGTGGGTCAGACAGAACGGGCTTTCTTT. Protein sequence: CASSFVGQTERAFF.

The rearrangement uses TRBV19 and TRBJ1-1, with D maybe TRBD1 (5 bases). Trimming removed 7 bases at V and 0 bases at J, with 18 bases between. The CDR3 length is 16 residues. Germline-derived CDR1 and CDR2 are LNHDA and SQIVND (reference sequence). This CDR3 reads CASIRPGAGMNTEAFF. The CDR3 DNA is TGTGCCAGTATCCGACCCGGAGCAGGGATGAACACTGAAGCTTTCTTT.

The V gene is TRBV4-1, the J gene TRBJ1-4; 12 nucleotides match TRBD1. The CDR3 is 16 amino acids. V shed 2 bases, J shed 8 bases, and the junction held 6 bases outside the gene matches. Germline-derived CDR1 and CDR2 are MGHRA and YSYEKL. The CDR3 bases are TGCGCCAGCAGCCAACCGTTCGGGACAGGGGGCGAAAAACTGTTTTTT. It translates to CASSQPFGTGGEKLFF.

There are a few counts of this clone. V usage is TRBV9 and J usage is TRBJ1-5; 10 nucleotides match TRBD1. CDR3 length: 14 amino acids. CDR1 is SGDLS and CDR2 is YYNGEE in the germline V gene. V was clipped by 3 bases and J by 5 bases; unmatched bases: 2. CDR3 nucleotides: TGTGCCAGCAGCGAAGGGACAGGGGATCAGCCCCAGCATTTT. It specifies CASSEGTGDQPQHF.

This chain links TRBV7-2 with TRBJ1-2; D unresolved. The CDR3 runs 13 residues. CDR1 and CDR2 from the germline V gene are SGHTA and FQGNSA. V lost 3 bases, J lost 7 bases, and 12 bases lay in between. CDR3 sequence reads: CASSLGQFLGYTF. The CDR3 DNA is TGTGCCAGCAGCTTGGGCCAGTTTCTTGGCTACACCTTC.

The chain links TRBV9 to TRBJ1-1; TRBD1 aligns across 8 bases. J lost 7 bases, V lost 4 bases, and 12 bases had no gene match. The CDR3 is 15 residues long. Germline V gene lookup returns CDR1 SGDLS and CDR2 YYNGEE. The CDR3 loop reads CASSPGQDAGGEAFF. As DNA, the CDR3 is TGTGCCAGCAGCCCGGGACAGGATGCCGGAGGTGAAGCTTTCTTT.

This clone appeared once. This chain links TRBV10-3 with TRBJ2-1, with D maybe TRBD1 (5 bases). V lost 10 bases and J 2 bases, leaving 12 bases between the germline ends. This CDR3 contains 13 residues. The germline gives CDR1 ENHRY, CDR2 SYGVKD. The CDR3 loop reads CATGFRTYNEQFF. In DNA, the CDR3 is TGTGCCACAGGGTTTCGTACCTACAATGAGCAGTTCTTC.

The chain employs TRBV5-8 and TRBJ2-3; D unresolved. The CDR3 has 17 residues. Per the germline V gene, CDR1 is SGHTS and CDR2 is YDEGEE. Deletions cut 0 bases from V and 1 base from J, with 15 bases between. The CDR3 sequence: CASSLVSRWVGTDTQYF. CDR3 DNA sequence: TGTGCCAGCAGCTTGGTTTCTAGGTGGGTCGGCACAGATACGCAGTATTTT. The whole variable domain, filled in from reference TRBV5-8 and TRBJ2-3, reads EAGVTQSPTHLIKTRGQQATLRCSPISGHTSVYWYQQALGLGLQFLLWYDEGEERNRGNFPPRFSGRQFPNYSSELNVNALELEDSALYLCASSLVSRWVGTDTQYFGPGTRLTVL.